This TCR beta chain was retrieved from a study of Ad26.COV2.S vaccination and SARS-CoV-2 variants. Study context: Donor was in the COV1001 Ad26.COV2.S trial arm. Once, or twice with 56 days between doses, Ad26.COV2.S was given intramuscularly.

Sequencing was performed with immunoSEQ multiplex PCR; in TCRdb, only in-frame clones are kept and a portion is missing. In the table there are hundreds of thousands of clones, around 90% of which are singletons. Trimming stripped 2 bases from V and 1 base from J, with 6 bases between. The CDR3 runs 13 residues. General observations from the study: Placebo and vaccine recipients had non-spike TCR breadth that was similar.

Turning to this clone: What it binds is not known.

Treatment given: some 20 received Ad26.COV2.S at low or high dose, single or two shots; about 5 received placebo; per-sample allocation not given. It was on day 63 after the first vaccine or placebo injection that samples were taken. An Ad26 vector that expressed Wuhan-strain SARS-CoV-2 spike constituted the vaccine. V gene TRBV12-3 or TRBV12-4 combines with J gene TRBJ2-7; D not certain. The specimen comprised peripheral blood, sampled in a trial of Ad26.COV2.S vaccine versus placebo. This receptor was identified in a person between 18 and 59 years old who received the Ad26.COV2.S COVID-19 vaccine or a placebo. The CDR3 reads CASSLLGSYEQYF. The CDR3 nucleotides are TGTGCCAGCAGTTTATTGGGTTCCTACGAGCAGTACTTC.